This T cell receptor beta chain was sequenced for a study of cytomegalovirus exposure and HLA in healthy donors. Broader study findings: When analyzed later, a missense DCLRE1C variant was found to be linked to TCR beta V- and J-gene trimming. Later, an analysis found that common viral pathogens appeared to be linked with several of the most significant clusters. Later analysis suggested most CMV-associated TCR beta chains were HLA-restricted.

Trimming removed 3 bases at V and 5 bases at J, with 15 bases between. The CDR3 runs 14 residues. Germline CDR1 reads SGHRS; CDR2 reads YFSETQ. With 60 Vbeta and 13 Jbeta primers, the PCR was carried out. The assay was immunoSEQ multiplex PCR, and TCRdb's table has in-frame clones only and misses some. Found here are roughly 150,000 clones, 65% to 80% of them singletons; the top ten hold about 3.1%. This clone turned up a few times. Its cognate antigen is unknown. The sample taken for sequencing was PBMCs. The sequence came from a male donor in good health and CMV-seronegative. The chain combines TRBV5-1 with TRBJ2-7; maybe TRBD1 (5 bases). In nucleotides, the CDR3 is TGCGCCAGCAGCTCTGGCCCAGGGCAGAACGAGCAGTACTTC. This sequence encodes CASSSGPGQNEQYF.